A single sample gave rise to the 30 T cell receptor beta chains below, sequenced in a study of graft-versus-host responses after intestinal transplantation. The repertoire was sequenced with immunoSEQ multiplex PCR; TCRdb's copy has only in-frame clones and lacks some. Of under 2,500 clones listed, 80% to 95% are singletons. This sample comprised PBMCs, obtained less than 20 days after intestinal transplant. The receptors originated from a human patient who received an intestinal transplant, so some T cells may come from the graft donor.

The chain carries TRBV27 and TRBJ2-1; D not resolved. The CDR3 is 15 amino acids. CDR1 is MNHEY and CDR2 is SMNVEV in the germline V gene (reference sequence). The ends were cut back, 4 bases at V and 4 bases at J, with 14 bases in the middle. CDR3 loop: CASSSSGVRYNEQFF. The DNA of the CDR3 is TGTGCCAGCAGTTCATCCGGAGTACGGTACAATGAGCAGTTCTTC.

This clone was seen a single time. This sequence joins TRBV11-2 and TRBJ1-6, with 10 bases identical to TRBD1. CDR3 length: 17 residues. J was trimmed by 0 bases and V by 5 bases; bases with no gene match: 4. CDR1 SGHAT and CDR2 FQNNGV come from the germline V gene. CDR3 sequence: CASSRRTGGSYNSPLHF. In DNA form, the CDR3 reads TGTGCCAGCAGCCGCAGGACAGGGGGCTCCTATAATTCACCCCTCCACTTT.

The V call is TRBV6-6, the J call TRBJ2-2; D perhaps matches TRBD1 (5 bases). Germline V lookup: CDR1 MNHNY, CDR2 SVGAGI (reference sequence). Deletions cut 8 bases from V and 3 bases from J, with 13 bases between. This CDR3 has 14 residues. CDR3 in amino acids: CASGITGYTGELFF. Written as DNA, the CDR3 is TGTGCCAGCGGGATTACAGGTTACACCGGGGAGCTGTTTTTT.

This chain joins TRBV5-6 and TRBJ1-2; 8 nucleotides match TRBD1. CDR3 length: 13 amino acids. The junction had 5 bases not matched to a gene; V was cut back by 4 bases and J by 6 bases. The germline gives CDR1 SGHDT, CDR2 YYEEEE. The CDR3: CASSIGQGDGYTF. DNA of the CDR3: TGTGCCAGCAGCATCGGACAGGGCGATGGCTACACCTTC.

The chain uses TRBV4-3 and TRBJ2-2; tentative D call: TRBD2 (6 bases). The V end was cut by 1 base, the J end by 8 bases, with 17 bases between. Germline V gene data show CDR1 as LGHNA and CDR2 as YSLEER. CDR3 size: 16 residues. CDR3 in DNA: TGCGCCAGCAGCCAAGGACCCTCGGGGGAAGCGGGGGAGCTGTTTTTT. Residues: CASSQGPSGEAGELFF.

The J gene is TRBJ2-5, the V gene TRBV28; 9 nucleotides line up with TRBD2. V dropped 2 bases and J dropped 2; count of bases not matched to a gene: 0. This CDR3 is built from 14 residues. Germline CDR1 and CDR2: MDHEN and SYDVKM. CDR3 DNA sequence: TGTGCCAGCAGTTTAGCGGGGGGGCAAGAGACCCAGTACTTC. As protein: CASSLAGGQETQYF.

This rearrangement joins TRBV5-4 to TRBJ1-6; D unresolved. This CDR3 spans 18 amino acids. Germline CDR1 SGHNT, CDR2 YYREEE (reference sequence). With 2 bases removed from V and 0 bases from J, the gap between germline ends came to 15 bases. In nucleotides, the CDR3 is TGTGCCAGCAGCTTTCAGGAGGGCGGGAGCTCCTATAATTCACCCCTCCACTTT. Translation gives CASSFQEGGSSYNSPLHF.

The chain employs TRBV15 and TRBJ1-2; the D gene is possibly TRBD1 (5 bases). CDR3 length equals 16 residues. V gave up 3 bases and J gave up 0 bases, with 14 bases separating them. Germline V gene sequence: CDR1 LNHNV, CDR2 YYDKDF (reference sequence). The CDR3 DNA follows: TGTGCCACCAGCAGTCAGGGATGGAAATCTAACTATGGCTACACCTTC. Translated, it gives CATSSQGWKSNYGYTF.

The chain links TRBV7-8 to TRBJ1-2, with TRBD1 matching over 10 bases. Germline CDR1 reads SGHVS; CDR2 reads FQNEAQ. With V trimmed by 6 bases and J by 1 base, 14 bases remained unmatched. The CDR3 runs 18 residues. In nucleotides, the CDR3 is TGTGCCAGCAGTCCTAGCCCGGGACAGGGGCCACTTAACTATGGCTACACCTTC. Protein: CASSPSPGQGPLNYGYTF.

The V and J genes are TRBV15 and TRBJ1-2; 7 positions match TRBD1. The length of the CDR3 is 14 residues. Germline V gene data show CDR1 as LNHNV and CDR2 as YYDKDF (reference sequence). V shed 0 bases, J shed 4 bases, and the junction held 2 bases outside the gene matches. This chain's CDR3 is CATSRDSGGYGYTF. Written as DNA, the CDR3 is TGTGCCACCAGCAGAGATTCAGGGGGCTATGGCTACACCTTC.

The V gene is TRBV10-1, the J gene TRBJ1-5, with 7 nucleotides matching TRBD1. V shed 2 bases and J 0 bases; nucleotides not matched to a gene: 19. Germline lookup yields CDR1 WNHNN and CDR2 SYGVQD (reference sequence). This CDR3 region has 21 residues. For the CDR3, the DNA is TGCGCCAGCAGTGAGAATAGTGACCGGGACAGACCCTGCTATAGCAATCAGCCCCAGCATTTT. Translating gives CASSENSDRDRPCYSNQPQHF.

This chain connects TRBV7-9 to TRBJ2-7, with 7 bases that match TRBD2. Losses at the gene ends were 5 bases for V and 3 bases for J; bases not matched to a gene: 4. This CDR3 contains 13 residues. Germline V gene lookup returns CDR1 SEHNR and CDR2 FQNEAQ (reference sequence). Written as DNA, the CDR3 is TGTGCCAGCAGCCCCGGGGGGTTCTACGAGCAGTACTTC. Protein sequence: CASSPGGFYEQYF.

The chain joins TRBV5-5 to TRBJ1-3, with 10 bases lining up with TRBD1. This CDR3 has 17 amino acids. Germline CDR1 SGHKS, CDR2 YYEKEE (reference sequence). Germline trimming cut 0 bases from V and 2 bases from J; bases unmatched to any gene: 5. The chain's CDR3 is CASSLGRQGATGNTIYF. As DNA, the CDR3 is TGTGCCAGCAGCTTGGGAAGACAGGGGGCAACTGGAAACACCATATATTTT.

The gene calls are TRBV28 and TRBJ2-5; 11 nucleotides align to TRBD1. The germline gives CDR1 MDHEN, CDR2 SYDVKM. This CDR3 has 15 residues. The J segment lost 4 bases and the V segment lost 4 bases, leaving 5 bases of the junction unmatched. The CDR3 DNA is TGTGCCAGCAGTTCCACCGGGACAGGGGGAGAGACCCAGTACTTC. Protein: CASSSTGTGGETQYF.

The CDR3 loop reads CASSQDPEGGFTEAFF. CDR3 in DNA: TGTGCCAGCAGCCAAGATCCGGAAGGGGGCTTTACTGAAGCTTTCTTT. The gene calls are TRBV4-2 and TRBJ1-1; 7 bases match TRBD1. The junction had 9 bases not matched to a gene; V was cut back by 0 bases and J by 5 bases. The CDR3 runs to 16 residues. CDR1 is LGHNA and CDR2 is YNFKEQ in the germline V gene.

The chain combines TRBV19 with TRBJ2-5, with TRBD2 as a possible D gene (5 bases). V shed 8 bases and J shed 4 bases, with 14 bases lying between them. Per the germline V gene, CDR1 is LNHDA and CDR2 is SQIVND (reference sequence). CDR3 size: 13 residues. Here the CDR3 reads CASQEARRETQYF. In nucleotides, the CDR3 is TGTGCCAGTCAGGAGGCAAGGAGAGAGACCCAGTACTTC.

This chain uses TRBV5-1 with TRBJ1-1; 7 bases align to TRBD1. This CDR3 contains 14 residues. Germline V CDR1 and CDR2: SGHRS, YFSETQ. The V and J ends lost 4 bases and 2 bases, in that order; junction bases with no gene match: 5. CDR3 nucleotide sequence: TGCGCCAGCAGCCCCCGGACAGGAAACACTGAAGCTTTCTTT. As protein: CASSPRTGNTEAFF.

Written as DNA, the CDR3 is TGTGCCAGCAGTTCAGGGGGGCGGCAAGAGACCCAGTACTTC. Amino acids: CASSSGGRQETQYF. The rearrangement joins TRBV6-6 to TRBJ2-5, with D maybe TRBD1 (7 bases). Looked up from germline, CDR1 is MNHNY and CDR2 is SVGAGI (reference sequence). V was clipped by 4 bases and J by 2 bases, with 11 bases between them. The CDR3 has 14 residues.

This rearrangement joins TRBV14 to TRBJ2-7; TRBD2 is a possible D gene (5 bases). The germline gives CDR1 SGHDN, CDR2 FVKESK. V lost 4 bases, J lost 6 bases, and 13 bases lay in between. The CDR3 is 13 residues long. This CDR3 reads CASSRGLYSEQYF. DNA of the CDR3: TGTGCCAGCAGCCGAGGACTTTACAGCGAGCAGTACTTC. The variable domain in full, with the rest retrieved from reference TRBV14 and TRBJ2-7, is EAGVTQFPSHSVIEKGQTVTLRCDPISGHDNLYWYRRVMGKEIKFLLHFVKESKQDESGMPNNRFLAERTGGTYSTLKVQPAELEDSGVYFCASSRGLYSEQYFGPGTRLTVT.

The chain links TRBV27 to TRBJ1-1; 11 bases agree with TRBD1. CDR1 is MNHEY, CDR2 SMNVEV, per germline (reference sequence). V dropped 5 bases and J dropped 7; count of bases not matched to a gene: 9. The length of the CDR3 is 15 residues. The CDR3 loop is CASSLGTGGIGEAFF. The CDR3 DNA reads TGTGCCAGCAGTCTAGGGACAGGGGGTATCGGTGAAGCTTTCTTT.

J is TRBJ2-7 and V is TRBV6-5; 12 bases are a match to TRBD2. With 0 bases clipped from V and 4 bases from J, the junction kept 4 bases outside the gene matches. The CDR3 is made up of 16 amino acids. Germline CDR1 reads MNHEY; CDR2 reads SVGAGI. The DNA for the CDR3 is TGTGCCAGCAGTTACTCCCGACTAGCGGGGGCTTACGAGCAGTACTTC. It translates to CASSYSRLAGAYEQYF.

For this clone: Compared with germline, one end of the junction differs, possibly owing to a read error. This chain joins TRBV7-9 and TRBJ1-2; TRBD1 matches at 7 bases. Germline V gene lookup returns CDR1 SEHNR and CDR2 FQNEAQ (reference sequence). The CDR3 totals 14 residues. The DNA for the CDR3 is TGTGCCAGCAGCTTGAGTGGGACAGTACAGGGCTGCACCTTC. The encoded protein is CASSLSGTVQGCTF.

The chain couples TRBV19 to TRBJ2-5; D might be TRBD2 (7 bases). This CDR3 comprises 18 residues. The germline V gene has CDR1 LNHDA and CDR2 SQIVND (reference sequence). The ends were cut back, 3 bases at V and 1 base at J, with 21 bases in the middle. The CDR3 DNA is TGTGCCAGTAGTATTAGTATTTATGGCGGGGGCCTCCAAGAGACCCAGTACTTC. This sequence encodes CASSISIYGGGLQETQYF.

This sequence joins TRBV28 and TRBJ1-2; TRBD1 is a possible D gene (5 bases). The V gene lost 3 bases and the J gene lost 6 bases, with 14 bases spanning the gap. CDR1 and CDR2 (germline): MDHEN, SYDVKM. The CDR3 is 14 residues long. CDR3 DNA sequence: TGTGCCAGCAGTTTGAGCGGGGGATCAGATGGCTACACCTTC. This sequence encodes CASSLSGGSDGYTF.

The chain uses TRBV18 and TRBJ2-7; 9 positions agree with TRBD1. Trimming removed 5 bases from V and 5 bases from J; junction bases left unmatched: 4. The CDR3 has 13 amino acids. The germline V gene encodes CDR1 KGHSH and CDR2 LQKENI. CDR3 sequence reads: CASSYGQGNEQYF. DNA of the CDR3: TGTGCCAGCTCATACGGACAGGGGAACGAGCAGTACTTC. Together with reference TRBV18 and TRBJ2-7, the CDR3 gives the full variable domain: NAGVMQNPRHLVRRRGQEARLRCSPMKGHSHVYWYRQLPEEGLKFMVYLQKENIIDESGMPKERFSAEFPKEGPSILRIQQVVRGDSAAYFCASSYGQGNEQYFGPGTRLTVT.

The chain couples TRBV6-1 to TRBJ2-5; 8 bases line up with TRBD1. Germline-derived CDR1 and CDR2 are MNHNS and SASEGT. This CDR3 has 16 residues. The V gene end was trimmed by 2 bases and the J gene end by 5 bases; junction bases not matched to a gene: 10. The CDR3 reads CASSESPGGAMETQYF. The CDR3 region has the DNA TGTGCCAGCAGTGAATCCCCAGGGGGCGCCATGGAGACCCAGTACTTC.

As regards this clone: A junction end diverges from the germline sequence, so it may reflect a read error. J is TRBJ1-2 and V is TRBV10-1; D unclear. The CDR3 totals 14 residues. Germline assignment: CDR1 WNHNN and CDR2 SYGVQD (reference sequence). The CDR3 sequence: CASSEPQIPRAGIF. CDR3 in DNA: TGCGCCAGCAGTGAGCCGCAGATACCGCGGGCTGGGATTTTC.

The chain has TRBV27 and TRBJ2-7; no definite D call. V dropped 3 bases and J dropped 4 bases, with 10 bases sitting between them. The CDR3 is 13 amino acids. CDR1 is MNHEY and CDR2 is SMNVEV in the germline V gene (reference sequence). The CDR3 sequence: CASSLKSSYEQYF. For the CDR3, the DNA is TGTGCCAGCAGTTTGAAATCGAGTTACGAGCAGTACTTC.

Written as DNA, the CDR3 is TGTGCCAGTAGTACAGGACTAGCGGGAGTCATCGGGGAGCTGTTTTTT. Translation gives CASSTGLAGVIGELFF. The rearrangement joins TRBV19 to TRBJ2-2; 13 bases match TRBD2. In germline, CDR1 is LNHDA, CDR2 SQIVND (reference sequence). The CDR3 sequence is 16 residues long. The junction had 6 bases not matched to a gene; V was cut back by 4 bases and J by 7 bases.

As concerns this clone: Its ends do not fully match the called genes, so a read error is possible. The chain links TRBV10-3 to TRBJ2-5; TRBD1 matches at 8 bases. The CDR3 sequence is 13 residues long. Germline lookup yields CDR1 ENHRY and CDR2 SYGVKD. This CDR3 reads CATSDRGQETQYF. The CDR3 DNA reads as TGTGCCACCAGTGACAGGGGCCAAGAGACCCAGTACTTC.